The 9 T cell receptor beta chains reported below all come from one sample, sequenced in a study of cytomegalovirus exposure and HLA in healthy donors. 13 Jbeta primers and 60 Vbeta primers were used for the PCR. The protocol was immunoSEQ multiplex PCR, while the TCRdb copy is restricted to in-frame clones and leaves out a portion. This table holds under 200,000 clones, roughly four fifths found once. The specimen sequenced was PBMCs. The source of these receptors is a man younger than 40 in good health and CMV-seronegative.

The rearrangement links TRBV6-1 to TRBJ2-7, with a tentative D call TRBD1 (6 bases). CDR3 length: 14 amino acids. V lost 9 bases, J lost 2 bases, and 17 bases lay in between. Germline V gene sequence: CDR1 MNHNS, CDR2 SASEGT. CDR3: CASSDSFIAYEQYF. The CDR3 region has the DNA TGTGCCAGTTCGGACAGCTTCATAGCCTACGAGCAGTACTTC.

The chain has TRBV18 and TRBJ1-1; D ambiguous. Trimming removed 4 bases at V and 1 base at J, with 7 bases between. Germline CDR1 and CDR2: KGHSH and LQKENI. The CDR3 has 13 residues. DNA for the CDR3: TGTGCCAGCTCACAGAGGGAGAACACTGAAGCTTTCTTT. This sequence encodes CASSQRENTEAFF.

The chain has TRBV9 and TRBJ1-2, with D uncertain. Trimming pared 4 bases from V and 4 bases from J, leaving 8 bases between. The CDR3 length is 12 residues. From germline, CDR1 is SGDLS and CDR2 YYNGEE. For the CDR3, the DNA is TGTGCCAGCAGCCACGTGGCCTATGGCTACACCTTC. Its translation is CASSHVAYGYTF.

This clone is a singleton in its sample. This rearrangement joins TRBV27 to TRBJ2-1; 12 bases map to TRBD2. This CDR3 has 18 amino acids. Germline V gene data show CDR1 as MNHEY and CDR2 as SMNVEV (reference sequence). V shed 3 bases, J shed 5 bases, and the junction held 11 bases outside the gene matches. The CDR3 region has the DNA TGTGCCAGCAGTTTCTCCCCCTGGACTAGCGGGAAGGACAATGAGCAGTTCTTC. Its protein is CASSFSPWTSGKDNEQFF.

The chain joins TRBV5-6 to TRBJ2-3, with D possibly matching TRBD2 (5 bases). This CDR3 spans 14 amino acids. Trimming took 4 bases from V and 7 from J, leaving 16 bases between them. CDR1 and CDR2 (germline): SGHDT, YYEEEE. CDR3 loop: CASSPSPIGNTQYF. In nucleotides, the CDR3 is TGTGCCAGCAGCCCTAGTCCCATCGGGAATACGCAGTATTTT.

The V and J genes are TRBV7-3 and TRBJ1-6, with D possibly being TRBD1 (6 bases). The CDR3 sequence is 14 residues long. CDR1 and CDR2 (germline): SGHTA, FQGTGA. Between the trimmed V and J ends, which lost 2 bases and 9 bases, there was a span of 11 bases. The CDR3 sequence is CASSLSGVGSPLHF. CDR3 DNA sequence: TGTGCCAGCAGCTTATCAGGGGTTGGTTCACCCCTCCACTTT.

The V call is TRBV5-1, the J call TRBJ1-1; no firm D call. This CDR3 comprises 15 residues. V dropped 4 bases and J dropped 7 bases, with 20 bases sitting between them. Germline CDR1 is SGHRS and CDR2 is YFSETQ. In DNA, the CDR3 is TGCGCCAGCAGCCCGGAACCCCGGGGAATAGATGAAGCTTTCTTT. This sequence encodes CASSPEPRGIDEAFF. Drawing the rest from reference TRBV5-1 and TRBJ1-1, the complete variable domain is KAGVTQTPRYLIKTRGQQVTLSCSPISGHRSVSWYQQTPGQGLQFLFEYFSETQRNKGNFPGRFSGRQFSNSRSEMNVSTLELGDSALYLCASSPEPRGIDEAFFGQGTRLTVV.

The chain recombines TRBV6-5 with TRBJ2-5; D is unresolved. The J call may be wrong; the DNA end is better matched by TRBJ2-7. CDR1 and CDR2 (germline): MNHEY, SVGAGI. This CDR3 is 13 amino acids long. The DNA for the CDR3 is TGTGCCAGCAGTTACCGTAACAACTACGAGCAGTACTTC. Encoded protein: CASSYRNNYEQYF.

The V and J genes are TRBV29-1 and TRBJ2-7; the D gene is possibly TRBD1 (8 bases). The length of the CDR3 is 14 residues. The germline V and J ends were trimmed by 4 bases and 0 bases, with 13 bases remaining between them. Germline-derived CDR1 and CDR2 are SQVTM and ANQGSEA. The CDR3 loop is CSVGGGQVSYEQYF. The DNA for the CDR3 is TGCAGCGTTGGGGGGGGACAGGTCTCCTACGAGCAGTACTTC.